This T cell receptor (beta chain) was obtained from a study of blood T cells in healthy people across ages. Looking at the study overall: There was about one barcoded beta molecule captured by template switching per two T cells. Findings of the study overall: A strong correlation was seen between TCR beta diversity and naive T cell percentage. The donors' CMV status was not determined, possibly confounding changes in expanded clonotypes.

Combining a sample-barcoded 5' primer with a J-beta primer mix, a second PCR ran for about 7 to 11 cycles. TCRdb itself ran the 5' RACE reads through MiXCR, one entry per CDR3 protein. The profile covers fewer than 2,000,000 distinct CDR3 sequences, with 34% appearing a single time and approximately 10% taken by the ten largest. Every sample gave at least 5 micrograms of total RNA when it was extracted. As for this clonotype: Its antigen is unknown.

Germline lookup yields CDR1 MNHEY and CDR2 SVGAGI. V shed 0 bases and J 5 bases; nucleotides not matched to a gene: 8. The CDR3 is 16 amino acids. The source of this sequence is a woman under 40 in good health. The V and J genes are TRBV6-5 and TRBJ2-7; TRBD2 agrees at 9 bases. What was sequenced was blood. This chain's CDR3 is CASSYSRGGLWHEQYF. The CDR3 DNA reads TGTGCCAGCAGTTACTCGCGGGGGGGCCTCTGGCACGAGCAGTACTTC.